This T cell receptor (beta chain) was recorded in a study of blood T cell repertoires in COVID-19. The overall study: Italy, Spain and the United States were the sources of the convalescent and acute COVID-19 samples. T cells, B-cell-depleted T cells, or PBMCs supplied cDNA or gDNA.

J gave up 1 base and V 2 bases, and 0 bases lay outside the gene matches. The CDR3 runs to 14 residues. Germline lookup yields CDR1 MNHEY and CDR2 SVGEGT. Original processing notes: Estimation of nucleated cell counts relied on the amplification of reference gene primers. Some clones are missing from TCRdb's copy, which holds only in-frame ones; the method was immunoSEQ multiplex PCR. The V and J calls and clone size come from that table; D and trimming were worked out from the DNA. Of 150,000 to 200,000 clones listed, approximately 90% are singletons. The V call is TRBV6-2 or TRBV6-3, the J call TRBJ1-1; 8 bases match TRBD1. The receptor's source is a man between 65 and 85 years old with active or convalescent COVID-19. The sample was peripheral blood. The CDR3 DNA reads TGTGCCAGCAGTTACGGGACAGGGAACACTGAAGCTTTCTTT. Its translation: CASSYGTGNTEAFF.